These 24 T cell receptor beta chains share one sample of origin, sequenced in a study of CD8 T cells in ankylosing spondylitis (TCRdb year 2017). Library creation used 5' RACE. Instrument on record: Illumina HiSeq 2500. In-frame beta chains were kept once TCRdb had trimmed the public reads at Q25 with fastp and called clones with MiXCR. Each CDR3 protein gets just one entry, which takes the most common genes and DNA from the rows behind it. The sample contains a few hundred thousand distinct CDR3 sequences, 15% to 20% of them found a single time. Around 33% of the sample is taken by the ten largest. The sample was blood, either unsorted or a sorted T cell fraction (not recorded which). Every receptor here comes from a male donor with ankylosing spondylitis or in good health (not recorded which).

The chain has TRBV29-1 and TRBJ2-1, with TRBD1 matching over 8 bases. The V and J ends lost 6 bases and 4 bases, in that order; junction bases with no gene match: 8. CDR1 SQVTM and CDR2 ANQGSEA come from the germline V gene. CDR3 size: 14 residues. The CDR3 nucleotides are TGCAGCGTAGCCGGGACAGGACGATACAATGAGCAGTTCTTC. It specifies CSVAGTGRYNEQFF.

The sample holds a few counts of this clonotype. V usage is TRBV29-1 and J usage is TRBJ2-1, with 7 bases that match TRBD2. The CDR3 totals 14 residues. Germline loops: CDR1 SQVTM, CDR2 ANQGSEA. The V gene end was trimmed by 6 bases and the J gene end by 2 bases; junction bases not matched to a gene: 7. Here the CDR3 reads CSVISGPTYNEQFF. The CDR3 region has the DNA TGCAGCGTCATTAGCGGGCCTACCTACAATGAGCAGTTCTTC.

This clonotype was seen many times. The rearrangement links TRBV6-1 to TRBJ2-2; 8 bases match TRBD1. This CDR3 has 15 residues. CDR1 and CDR2 from the germline V gene are MNHNS and SASEGT. V lost 7 bases to trimming and J lost 2 bases; unmatched junction nucleotides: 6. The CDR3, as DNA: TGTGCCAGCACCCACGACAGGGGTAACACCGGGGAGCTGTTTTTT. Translation: CASTHDRGNTGELFF.

This clonotype has at least ten counts. V gene TRBV7-9 combines with J gene TRBJ2-1, with 10 bases that match TRBD2. V trimming: 0 bases; J trimming: 6 bases; junction bases outside the gene matches: 5. The CDR3 is 16 residues long. Germline V gives CDR1 SEHNR, CDR2 FQNEAQ (reference sequence). The CDR3 coding sequence is TGTGCCAGCAGCTTAGCTCGACTAGCGGGCGGCAATGAGCAGTTCTTC. Residues: CASSLARLAGGNEQFF.

J is TRBJ2-6 and V is TRBV5-6; D ambiguous. With 4 bases removed from V and 5 bases from J, the gap between germline ends came to 13 bases. The length of the CDR3 is 15 residues. CDR1 is SGHDT, CDR2 YYEEEE, per germline. CDR3 DNA: TGTGCCAGCAGCCCCCTTTCAATCTGGGCCAACGTCCTGACTTTC. Protein sequence: CASSPLSIWANVLTF.

The chain has TRBV12-3 or TRBV12-4 and TRBJ1-1, with D possibly matching TRBD1 (5 bases). CDR3 length equals 16 residues. V lost 0 bases, J lost 3 bases, and 14 bases lay in between. CDR3 loop: CASSLAPGRQYTEAFF. The CDR3 DNA sequence: TGTGCCAGCAGTTTAGCTCCGGGACGCCAGTACACTGAAGCTTTCTTT.

This clonotype was seen only a few times. This chain joins TRBV15 and TRBJ2-1; the match to TRBD2 covers 7 bases. Looked up from germline, CDR1 is LNHNV and CDR2 is YYDKDF (reference sequence). The V and J ends lost 0 bases and 9 bases, in that order; junction bases with no gene match: 5. This CDR3 comprises 14 residues. The CDR3 spells CATSREGGLGEQFF. The CDR3 coding sequence is TGTGCCACCAGCAGAGAGGGAGGGTTGGGTGAGCAGTTCTTC.

The sample holds many counts of this clonotype. J is TRBJ2-7 and V is TRBV20-1; no definite D call. CDR1 DFQATT and CDR2 SNEGSKA come from the germline V gene (reference sequence). There are 13 residues in the CDR3. V was trimmed by 6 bases and J by 1 base, leaving 13 bases between them. CDR3 in DNA: TGCAGTGCGCATCTGAGCGCGTCCTACGAGCAGTACTTC. This gives the protein CSAHLSASYEQYF.

This clonotype appeared a few times. The chain recombines TRBV7-9 with TRBJ2-7, with 8 bases lining up with TRBD1. Trimming at V came to 5 bases and at J to 3 bases, leaving 6 bases not matched to a gene. From germline, CDR1 is SEHNR and CDR2 FQNEAQ (reference sequence). This CDR3 has 14 residues. The CDR3 loop reads CASSARTGYYEQYF. CDR3 DNA sequence: TGTGCCAGCAGCGCCCGGACAGGGTACTACGAGCAGTACTTC.

This chain uses TRBV5-1 with TRBJ2-7, with D perhaps TRBD1 (5 bases). Germline-derived CDR1 and CDR2 are SGHRS and YFSETQ. This CDR3 comprises 15 residues. V lost 1 base and J 0 bases, leaving 11 bases between the germline ends. CDR3 DNA: TGCGCCAGCAGCTTGACGGACGGACACTCCTACGAGCAGTACTTC. As protein: CASSLTDGHSYEQYF.

This clonotype turned up a few times. V is TRBV10-3 and J is TRBJ2-1; 14 bases fit TRBD2. Trimming cost V 3 bases and J 7 bases; bases outside gene matches: 5. Germline CDR1 and CDR2: ENHRY and SYGVKD. The CDR3 spans 16 residues. CDR3 nucleotide sequence: TGTGCCATCAGTGACGGGACTAGCGGGAGTATGAATGAGCAGTTCTTC. The encoded protein is CAISDGTSGSMNEQFF.

The chain links TRBV20-1 to TRBJ2-1, with 13 bases aligning to TRBD2. The germline gives CDR1 DFQATT, CDR2 SNEGSKA (reference sequence). V was pared by 5 bases and J by 5 bases, with 6 bases of the junction left unmatched. This CDR3 has 15 amino acids. CDR3 region: CSAHSGTSGDNEQFF. CDR3 nucleotide sequence: TGCAGTGCTCACAGCGGGACTAGCGGGGACAATGAGCAGTTCTTC.

V is TRBV29-1 and J is TRBJ2-2; possible D gene TRBD2, 5 bases. CDR3 size: 14 residues. Trimming took 6 bases from V and 3 from J, leaving 14 bases between them. CDR1 and CDR2 (germline): SQVTM, ANQGSEA. CDR3 loop: CSVNGRGDTGELFF. The CDR3 bases are TGCAGCGTAAATGGTCGGGGTGACACCGGGGAGCTGTTTTTT.

This rearrangement joins TRBV3-1 to TRBJ2-1; D perhaps matches TRBD2 (5 bases). Germline V gene data show CDR1 as LGHDT and CDR2 as YNNKEL (reference sequence). V was pared by 3 bases and J by 0 bases, with 12 bases between. The CDR3 has 16 amino acids. This CDR3 is CASSQDFASSYNEQFF. CDR3 coding DNA: TGTGCCAGCAGCCAGGACTTCGCCTCCTCCTACAATGAGCAGTTCTTC.

The V and J genes are TRBV29-1 and TRBJ2-1; a weak D match, TRBD2 (6 bases). This CDR3 has 13 amino acids. V was clipped by 7 bases and J by 8 bases, with 18 bases between them. The germline CDR1 and CDR2 sequences are SQVTM and ANQGSEA. CDR3 nucleotides: TGCAGCGCCCTCGTAGCGGTCGGGGATGAGCAGTTCTTC. Its translation: CSALVAVGDEQFF.

This clonotype has more than one count but fewer than ten. The genes are TRBV12-3 or TRBV12-4 and TRBJ1-1; no reliable D call. The V end lost 4 bases, the J end lost 7 bases, and 10 bases lay between the germline ends. CDR3 length: 12 amino acids. For the CDR3, the DNA is TGTGCCAGCAGTTCCTGGGTGAGTGAAGCTTTCTTT. Translating gives CASSSWVSEAFF.

This clonotype showed up just a few times. The rearrangement joins TRBV9 to TRBJ1-3, with D possibly matching TRBD1 (5 bases). CDR1 and CDR2 (germline): SGDLS, YYNGEE. With 3 bases removed from V and 4 bases from J, the gap between germline ends came to 14 bases. This CDR3 is 15 amino acids long. CDR3 sequence: CASSAAGAEGNTIYF. The CDR3 coding sequence is TGTGCCAGCAGCGCTGCCGGGGCCGAAGGAAACACCATATATTTT. The full variable domain, with the rest looked up from reference TRBV9 and TRBJ1-3, is DSGVTQTPKHLITATGQRVTLRCSPRSGDLSVYWYQQSLDQGLQFLIQYYNGEERAKGNILERFSAQQFPDLHSELNLSSLELGDSALYFCASSAAGAEGNTIYFGEGSWLTVV.

This clonotype appeared many times. The V gene is TRBV29-1, the J gene TRBJ1-1, with a possible D match to TRBD1 (6 bases). The V end lost 4 bases, the J end lost 1 base, and 13 bases lay between the germline ends. From germline, CDR1 is SQVTM and CDR2 ANQGSEA. This CDR3 has 14 amino acids. In DNA, the CDR3 is TGCAGCGTTGTGGGCGGACAGACGAACACTGAAGCTTTCTTT. Encoded protein: CSVVGGQTNTEAFF.

In its sample, this clonotype was seen many times. The chain employs TRBV5-1 and TRBJ1-5; D is unclear. This CDR3 comprises 16 residues. CDR1 and CDR2 from the germline V gene are SGHRS and YFSETQ. V dropped 0 bases and J dropped 11 bases, with 21 bases sitting between them. CDR3 amino acids: CASSLDRGFMTIAQHF. The CDR3 nucleotides are TGCGCCAGCAGCTTGGATCGAGGGTTTATGACCATAGCCCAGCATTTT. Full variable domain (rest looked up from reference TRBV5-1 and TRBJ1-5): KAGVTQTPRYLIKTRGQQVTLSCSPISGHRSVSWYQQTPGQGLQFLFEYFSETQRNKGNFPGRFSGRQFSNSRSEMNVSTLELGDSALYLCASSLDRGFMTIAQHFGDGTRLSIL.

This clonotype was observed at least ten times. This chain connects TRBV9 to TRBJ2-2, with TRBD1 matching 8 bases. This CDR3 region has 16 residues. The germline gives CDR1 SGDLS, CDR2 YYNGEE. V trimming: 3 bases; J trimming: 4 bases; junction bases outside the gene matches: 8. The CDR3 region is CASSGLRDRSTGELFF. The CDR3 DNA is TGTGCCAGCAGCGGTCTCCGGGACAGGAGCACCGGGGAGCTGTTTTTT.

This clonotype was detected only a few times. The chain recombines TRBV12-3 or TRBV12-4 with TRBJ2-5, with TRBD2 matching 7 bases. V lost 3 bases to trimming and J lost 0 bases; unmatched junction nucleotides: 7. The CDR3 length is 16 residues. CDR3 region: CASSLRLADNQETQYF. Here the CDR3 DNA reads TGTGCCAGCAGTTTGAGACTAGCAGATAACCAAGAGACCCAGTACTTC.

The chain recombines TRBV10-3 with TRBJ2-1; D could derive from TRBD1 or TRBD2 (5 bases each). The CDR3 contains 17 residues. Looked up from germline, CDR1 is ENHRY and CDR2 is SYGVKD. Trimming took off 2 bases at V and 2 bases at J, with 16 bases between the two ends. CDR3 loop: CAISEDVGWDAYNEQFF. CDR3 in DNA: TGTGCCATCAGTGAGGATGTGGGGTGGGACGCCTACAATGAGCAGTTCTTC.

A few counts support this clonotype. The chain uses TRBV15 and TRBJ1-1; weak D call: TRBD1 (5 bases). The CDR3 covers 15 residues. Germline values: CDR1 LNHNV, CDR2 YYDKDF (reference sequence). V lost 5 bases and J lost 3, with 16 bases in between. The CDR3 loop is CATSGRQLGDTEAFF. CDR3 sequence (DNA): TGTGCCACCAGCGGGCGGCAACTGGGGGACACTGAAGCTTTCTTT.

Many counts were recorded for this clonotype. The CDR3: CATAVTSTDTQYF. The DNA for the CDR3 is TGTGCCACCGCGGTGACGAGCACAGATACGCAGTATTTT. The rearrangement uses TRBV15 and TRBJ2-3; no clear D. V gave up 8 bases and J gave up 0 bases, with 9 bases separating them. Germline V CDR1 and CDR2: LNHNV, YYDKDF (reference sequence). This CDR3 region has 13 residues. The complete variable domain, with remaining parts taken from reference TRBV15 and TRBJ2-3, reads DAMVIQNPRYQVTQFGKPVTLSCSQTLNHNVMYWYQQKSSQAPKLLFHYYDKDFNNEADTPDNFQSRRPNTSFCFLDIRSPGLGDTAMYLCATAVTSTDTQYFGPGTRLTVL.